These T cell receptor beta chains were read from a single sample in a study of cytomegalovirus exposure and HLA in healthy donors. Using immunoSEQ multiplex PCR, the repertoire was profiled, and TCRdb retains in-frame clones only, with some absent. The sample has 150,000 or so clones; 85% to 90% are singletons. Sequencing was done on a sample of PBMCs. Receptors originate from a human donor in good health. Each CDR3 is given with its conserved first and last residue. The D gene is left open where the match is weak. Size is omitted from some rows. Given values are once, few, many or a class for expanded clones.

clone_size	v_call	d_call	j_call	cdr3_aa	cdr3_nt
NA	TRBV7-8	TRBD1	TRBJ1-2	CASSRQGLTNYGYTF	TGTGCCAGCAGTCGACAGGGGTTGACTAACTATGGCTACACCTTC
few	TRBV9	TRBD2	TRBJ2-3	CASSVTLAGVDTQYF	TGTGCCAGCAGCGTAACCCTAGCGGGAGTTGATACGCAGTATTTT
NA	TRBV9	NA	TRBJ2-7	CASSPQGGAYEQYF	TGTGCCAGCAGCCCTCAGGGGGGTGCCTACGAGCAGTACTTC
NA	TRBV30	NA	TRBJ1-2	CAWSRGAGDYGYTF	TGTGCCTGGAGCCGGGGGGCGGGAGACTATGGCTACACCTTC
NA	TRBV4-2	NA	TRBJ2-1	CASSPVGVSYNEQFF	TGTGCCAGCAGCCCTGTAGGGGTCTCCTACAATGAGCAGTTCTTC
NA	TRBV28	NA	TRBJ1-2	CASSNRYSHGYTF	TGTGCCAGCAGTAACAGATACTCTCATGGCTACACCTTC
NA	TRBV18	NA	TRBJ2-1	CASSLVKGANEQFF	TGTGCCAGCTCACTTGTTAAGGGAGCCAATGAGCAGTTCTTC
NA	TRBV27	NA	TRBJ1-5	CASSLLGQLRNQPQHF	TGTGCCAGCAGTTTACTGGGCCAGCTTCGCAATCAGCCCCAGCATTTT
NA	TRBV7-7	NA	TRBJ1-5	CASSLADQPQHF	TGTGCTAGCAGCTTAGCCGATCAGCCCCAGCATTTT
NA	TRBV29-1	NA	TRBJ2-7	CSVEGRGYEQYF	TGCAGCGTTGAGGGCCGTGGCTACGAGCAGTACTTC
NA	TRBV2	TRBD1	TRBJ1-1	CASSEASTGIAFF	TGTGCCAGCAGTGAAGCCTCGACAGGGATAGCTTTCTTT
few	TRBV19	NA	TRBJ1-2	CASSIEWSTGYTF	TGTGCCAGTAGTATTGAGTGGTCCACGGGCTACACCTTC
once	TRBV9	NA	TRBJ1-2	CASTLDGGDGYTF	TGTGCCAGCACCCTAGATGGAGGGGATGGCTACACCTTC
NA	TRBV11-2	NA	TRBJ1-1	CASSEDSNTEAFF	TGTGCCAGCAGCGAGGACTCCAACACTGAAGCTTTCTTT
NA	TRBV6-1	TRBD1	TRBJ2-7	CASRGGQVSSYEQYF	TGTGCCAGCAGGGGTGGACAGGTCAGCTCCTACGAGCAGTACTTC
few	TRBV9	TRBD1	TRBJ1-2	CASSPGRGFNGYTF	TGTGCCAGCAGCCCGGGCAGGGGGTTCAATGGCTACACCTTC
NA	TRBV28	TRBD1	TRBJ1-2	CASHRQGNRYTF	TGTGCCAGCCATCGACAGGGTAATCGCTACACCTTC
once	TRBV18	TRBD1	TRBJ1-5	CASSPQQGNQPQHF	TGTGCCAGCTCACCACAACAGGGGAATCAGCCCCAGCATTTT
NA	TRBV4-3	NA	TRBJ2-2	CASSQEATGELFF	TGCGCCAGCAGCCAAGAAGCCACCGGGGAGCTGTTTTTT
NA	TRBV5-6	TRBD1	TRBJ1-2	CASSLAGTGEFYGYTF	TGTGCCAGCAGCCTGGCCGGGACAGGGGAGTTCTATGGCTACACCTTC
NA	TRBV28	TRBD1	TRBJ1-5	CASLSGQGPNQPQHF	TGTGCCAGCCTTTCCGGACAGGGGCCTAATCAGCCCCAGCATTTT
NA	TRBV7-3	TRBD2	TRBJ2-1	CASSLFPGRGNEQFF	TGTGCCAGCAGCTTATTTCCAGGGAGGGGTAATGAGCAGTTCTTC
once	TRBV5-1	NA	TRBJ2-3	CASSSRGSSDTQYF	TGCGCCAGCAGCTCCCGAGGAAGTTCAGATACGCAGTATTTT
few	TRBV7-9	TRBD1	TRBJ1-1	CASSPRQGGTEAFF	TGTGCCAGCAGCCCTAGACAGGGAGGTACTGAAGCTTTCTTT
NA	TRBV14	NA	TRBJ1-4	CASSQTGSAHLFF	TGTGCCAGCAGCCAAACAGGGTCGGCACACCTGTTTTTT
NA	TRBV18	NA	TRBJ2-2	CASSPRPLGTGELFF	TGTGCCAGCTCACCACGTCCCCTCGGCACCGGGGAGCTGTTTTTT
NA	TRBV14	TRBD1	TRBJ1-2	CASSQAGTVNYGYTF	TGTGCCAGCAGCCAAGCCGGGACAGTCAACTATGGCTACACCTTC
NA	TRBV19	NA	TRBJ2-1	CASSIGGTYNEQFF	TGTGCCAGTAGTATCGGGGGAACCTACAATGAGCAGTTCTTC
NA	TRBV28	TRBD2	TRBJ2-7	CASRGELREVREQYF	TGTGCCAGCAGGGGCGAGTTGCGGGAGGTACGGGAGCAGTACTTC
NA	TRBV5-1	TRBD2	TRBJ2-7	CASSPGLAGLGEQYF	TGCGCCAGCAGCCCAGGACTAGCGGGATTGGGCGAGCAGTACTTC
NA	TRBV28	NA	TRBJ1-2	CASSRDNYGYTF	TGTGCCAGCAGTCGGGATAACTATGGCTACACCTTC
NA	TRBV27	TRBD2	TRBJ2-1	CASSSAGGPHNEQFF	TGTGCCAGCAGCTCAGCGGGAGGGCCCCACAATGAGCAGTTCTTC
NA	TRBV27	NA	TRBJ1-2	CASSPGTVNGYTF	TGTGCCAGCAGTCCTGGTACAGTTAATGGCTACACCTTC
NA	TRBV27	TRBD2	TRBJ2-1	CASTRVAGAYNEQFF	TGTGCCAGCACCAGAGTGGCGGGAGCTTACAATGAGCAGTTCTTC
NA	TRBV16	TRBD1	TRBJ1-3	CASRSTGLFHPIYF	TGTGCCAGCAGATCGACAGGGTTGTTTCACCCCATATATTTT
NA	TRBV5-1	NA	TRBJ1-4	CASSFGQWATNEKLFF	TGCGCCAGCAGCTTCGGACAGTGGGCAACTAATGAAAAACTGTTTTTT
NA	TRBV6-1	NA	TRBJ1-2	CASVDNLHLHTF	TGTGCCAGCGTAGACAACCTTCACCTCCACACCTTC
NA	TRBV7-9	TRBD1	TRBJ1-2	CASSSGTGVYYGYTF	TGTGCCAGCAGTTCCGGGACAGGGGTATACTATGGCTACACCTTC
NA	TRBV10-3	TRBD1	TRBJ1-6	CAISESGQTNSPLHF	TGTGCCATCAGTGAGTCGGGACAGACTAATTCACCCCTCCACTTT
NA	TRBV25-1	NA	TRBJ1-1	CASSELEAIGTEAFF	TGTGCCAGCAGTGAATTGGAGGCGATTGGGACTGAAGCTTTCTTT
NA	TRBV9	TRBD2	TRBJ2-2	CASSVKKWAGVNTGELFF	TGTGCCAGCAGCGTAAAGAAGTGGGCGGGAGTGAACACCGGGGAGCTGTTTTTT
NA	TRBV6-1	NA	TRBJ1-1	CASRAGAGVNTEAFF	TGTGCCAGCAGGGCAGGGGCAGGGGTGAACACTGAAGCTTTCTTT
NA	TRBV6-6	TRBD1	TRBJ2-1	CASSYPGQPTEQFF	TGTGCCAGCAGTTACCCGGGACAGCCTACTGAGCAGTTCTTC
few	TRBV11-2	TRBD1	TRBJ2-7	CASSYQGALYEQYF	TGTGCCAGCAGCTACCAGGGGGCCCTCTACGAGCAGTACTTC
NA	TRBV28	TRBD2	TRBJ2-7	CASRKLRLAGDYEQYF	TGTGCCAGCAGAAAACTTAGACTAGCGGGAGACTACGAGCAGTACTTC
NA	TRBV18	TRBD1	TRBJ2-3	CASSLHSPTGGSTDTQYF	TGTGCCAGCTCACTCCATTCGCCGACAGGGGGGAGCACAGATACGCAGTATTTT
NA	TRBV28	NA	TRBJ1-5	CASSPYRGNQPQHF	TGTGCCAGCAGTCCGTACAGGGGCAATCAGCCCCAGCATTTT
NA	TRBV27	TRBD1	TRBJ1-1	CASSLTGLFAEAFF	TGTGCCAGCAGTCTGACAGGGTTGTTCGCTGAAGCTTTCTTT
few	TRBV9	NA	TRBJ1-2	CASSGTGPHTF	TGTGCCAGCAGCGGTACAGGGCCCCACACCTTC
NA	TRBV7-6	TRBD1	TRBJ1-2	CASSPDRVSYGYTF	TGTGCCAGCAGCCCGGACAGGGTATCCTATGGCTACACCTTC
NA	TRBV6-6	NA	TRBJ1-6	CASSYRKTASDSPLHF	TGTGCCAGCAGTTACAGGAAGACTGCGTCGGATTCACCCCTCCACTTT
NA	TRBV18	TRBD1	TRBJ2-7	CASSPFGGQGDHEQYF	TGTGCCAGCTCACCATTCGGGGGACAGGGGGACCACGAGCAGTACTTC